Each of the 11 T cell receptor beta chains below was sequenced from the same sample in a study of type 1 and type 2 diabetes patients. Genomic DNA was the PCR template. A primer set of 30 forward and 13 reverse primers amplified the CDR3. Each CDR3 protein gets one entry after TCRdb re-called the multiplex PCR reads with MiXCR. The profile shows fewer than 300,000 distinct CDR3 sequences, around 47% of them singletons. The material sequenced was peripheral blood mononuclear cells (PBMCs). The source is a man aged 18 to 30 with type 2 diabetes.

This clonotype was seen many times. This chain uses TRBV7-6 with TRBJ2-5; TRBD1 aligns across 9 bases. V dropped 4 bases and J dropped 6; count of bases not matched to a gene: 3. Germline CDR1 SGHVS, CDR2 FNYEAQ. This CDR3 has 13 amino acids. Here the CDR3 DNA reads TGTGCCAGCAGCTGGGACAGGGAAAAGACCCAGTACTTC. As protein: CASSWDREKTQYF.

In this sample, this clonotype turned up a few times. The rearrangement uses TRBV2 and TRBJ2-4; TRBD1 is a possible D gene (6 bases). With 6 bases removed from V and 3 bases from J, the gap between germline ends came to 12 bases. The CDR3 has 14 amino acids. CDR1 SNHLY and CDR2 FYNNEI come from the germline V gene. CDR3: CASSRTAFKNIQYF. For the CDR3, the DNA is TGTGCCAGCAGCCGGACAGCCTTCAAAAACATTCAGTACTTC.

This clonotype was detected only once. As DNA, the CDR3 is TGTGCCAGCAGTTTTACGGGAGGGATGTACACCGGGGAGCTGTTTTTT. This encodes CASSFTGGMYTGELFF. The chain is built from TRBV12-3 or TRBV12-4 and TRBJ2-2, with 8 bases fitting TRBD2. V dropped 3 bases and J dropped 3; count of bases not matched to a gene: 6. This CDR3 has 16 residues.

The V call is TRBV10-1, the J call TRBJ1-4; D is unresolved. Trimming shortened V by 6 bases and J by 4 bases, and 9 bases separated the two germline ends. This CDR3 has 13 amino acids. Per the germline V gene, CDR1 is WNHNN and CDR2 is SYGVQD (reference sequence). The DNA for the CDR3 is TGCGCCAGCAGCCCGGCTTTTAATGAAAAACTGTTTTTT. Residues: CASSPAFNEKLFF.

This clonotype was seen a few times. The rearrangement links TRBV6-5 to TRBJ2-3, with TRBD2 matching 7 bases. Germline CDR1 and CDR2: MNHEY and SVGAGI. The CDR3 loop spans 15 amino acids. Germline trimming cut 6 bases from V and 5 bases from J; bases unmatched to any gene: 11. CDR3 nucleotides: TGTGCCAGCAGCCCCGGGGGGTATCGCAGAGATACGCAGTATTTT. It translates to CASSPGGYRRDTQYF.

This chain uses TRBV28 with TRBJ1-6, with D maybe TRBD1 (6 bases). The length of the CDR3 is 13 residues. Germline CDR1 reads MDHEN; CDR2 reads SYDVKM. V lost 4 bases, J lost 9 bases, and 10 bases lay in between. The CDR3 DNA follows: TGTGCCAGCAGTTCCCGCAGGGGTTCACCCCTCCACTTT. Its translation: CASSSRRGSPLHF.

The chain employs TRBV5-1 and TRBJ1-1, with a possible D match to TRBD1 (6 bases). The CDR3 loop spans 16 amino acids. CDR1 and CDR2 from the germline V gene are SGHRS and YFSETQ. Trimming cost V 5 bases and J 2 bases, with 19 bases left between them. The CDR3, as DNA: TGCGCCAGCAGTTCACGCTACAGGGAGCGCAACACTGAAGCTTTCTTT. Amino acids: CASSSRYRERNTEAFF. Supplemented by reference TRBV5-1 and TRBJ1-1, the full variable domain reads KAGVTQTPRYLIKTRGQQVTLSCSPISGHRSVSWYQQTPGQGLQFLFEYFSETQRNKGNFPGRFSGRQFSNSRSEMNVSTLELGDSALYLCASSSRYRERNTEAFFGQGTRLTVV.

V and J are TRBV7-7 and TRBJ2-7, with 8 bases aligning to TRBD1. J lost 0 bases, V lost 5 bases, and 6 bases had no gene match. The CDR3 extends over 15 amino acids. The V gene's germline CDR1 is SSHAT and CDR2 FNYEAQ (reference sequence). CDR3 loop: CASSLRQGSSYEQYF. Written as DNA, the CDR3 is TGTGCCAGCAGCCTTCGACAGGGGAGCTCCTACGAGCAGTACTTC. Full variable domain (remainder filled in from reference TRBV7-7 and TRBJ2-7): GAGVSQSPRYKVTKRGQDVTLRCDPISSHATLYWYQQALGQGPEFLTYFNYEAQPDKSGLPSDRFSAERPEGSISTLTIQRTEQRDSAMYRCASSLRQGSSYEQYFGPGTRLTVT.

The rearrangement uses TRBV6-6 and TRBJ1-1, with unresolved D. CDR3 length: 14 residues. Deletions cut 7 bases from V and 0 bases from J, with 12 bases between. Germline CDR1 and CDR2: MNHNY and SVGAGI (reference sequence). The CDR3 DNA sequence: TGTGCCAGCAACGGTATTGACTTGAACACTGAAGCTTTCTTT. This codes for CASNGIDLNTEAFF.

In DNA, the CDR3 is TGTGCCAGCAGTGCCCTAGCGGGAGGAGGGAACGAGCAGTACTTC. Its translation is CASSALAGGGNEQYF. The V call is TRBV2, the J call TRBJ2-7, with TRBD2 identical over 11 bases. CDR1 and CDR2 from the germline V gene are SNHLY and FYNNEI. This CDR3 has 15 residues. J was trimmed by 5 bases and V by 4 bases; bases with no gene match: 7.

The gene calls are TRBV5-4 and TRBJ1-2, with 7 bases fitting TRBD1. The V gene's germline CDR1 is SGHNT and CDR2 YYREEE (reference sequence). The CDR3 is 14 amino acids. Unmatched junction bases numbered 5, after V lost 4 bases and J lost 2 bases. In DNA, the CDR3 is TGTGCCAGCAGCCCGGACAGGAAAAACTATGGCTACACCTTC. Translated: CASSPDRKNYGYTF.